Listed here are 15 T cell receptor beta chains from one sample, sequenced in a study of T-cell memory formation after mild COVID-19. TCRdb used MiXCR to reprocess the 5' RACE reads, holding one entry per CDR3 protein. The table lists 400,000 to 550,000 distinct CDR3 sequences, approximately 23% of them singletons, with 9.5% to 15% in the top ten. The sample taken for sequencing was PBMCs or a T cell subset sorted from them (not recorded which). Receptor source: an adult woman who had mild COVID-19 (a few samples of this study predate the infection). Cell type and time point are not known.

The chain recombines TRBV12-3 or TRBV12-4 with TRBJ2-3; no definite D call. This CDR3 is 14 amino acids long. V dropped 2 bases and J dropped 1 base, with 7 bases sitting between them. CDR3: CASSLSQRTDTQYF. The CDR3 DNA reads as TGTGCCAGCAGTTTAAGTCAACGCACAGATACGCAGTATTTT.

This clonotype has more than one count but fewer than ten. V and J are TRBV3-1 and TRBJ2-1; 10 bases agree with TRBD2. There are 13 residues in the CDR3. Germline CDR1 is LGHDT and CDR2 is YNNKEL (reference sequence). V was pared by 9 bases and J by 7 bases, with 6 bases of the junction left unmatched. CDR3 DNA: TGTGCCAGTTATAGCGGGAGGAGGAATGAGCAGTTCTTC. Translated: CASYSGRRNEQFF.

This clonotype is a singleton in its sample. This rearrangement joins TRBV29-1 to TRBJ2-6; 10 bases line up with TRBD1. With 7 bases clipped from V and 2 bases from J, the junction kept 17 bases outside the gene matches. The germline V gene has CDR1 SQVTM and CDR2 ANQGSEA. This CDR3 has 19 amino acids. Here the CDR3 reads CSAAGLLDRGSAGANVLTF. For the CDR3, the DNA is TGCAGCGCCGCCGGTCTGCTGGACAGGGGGAGTGCTGGGGCCAACGTCCTGACTTTC.

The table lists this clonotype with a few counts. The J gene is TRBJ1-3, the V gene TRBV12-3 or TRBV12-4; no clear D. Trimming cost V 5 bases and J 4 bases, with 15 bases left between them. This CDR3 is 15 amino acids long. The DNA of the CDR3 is TGTGCCAGCAGTCCGACCTCCTGGGGAGGAAACACCATATATTTT. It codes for CASSPTSWGGNTIYF.

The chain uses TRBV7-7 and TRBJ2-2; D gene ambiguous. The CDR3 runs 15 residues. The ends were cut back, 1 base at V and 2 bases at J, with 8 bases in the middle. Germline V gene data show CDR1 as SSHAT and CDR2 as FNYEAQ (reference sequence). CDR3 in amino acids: CASSLGSLNTGELFF. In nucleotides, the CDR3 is TGTGCCAGCAGCTTAGGGTCGCTTAACACCGGGGAGCTGTTTTTT.

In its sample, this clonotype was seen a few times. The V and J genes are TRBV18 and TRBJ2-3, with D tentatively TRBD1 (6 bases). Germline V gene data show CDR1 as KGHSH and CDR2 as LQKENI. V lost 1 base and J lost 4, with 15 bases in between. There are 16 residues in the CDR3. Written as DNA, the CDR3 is TGTGCCAGCTCACCACTAGCGACAGGAGGTGCAGATACGCAGTATTTT. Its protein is CASSPLATGGADTQYF.

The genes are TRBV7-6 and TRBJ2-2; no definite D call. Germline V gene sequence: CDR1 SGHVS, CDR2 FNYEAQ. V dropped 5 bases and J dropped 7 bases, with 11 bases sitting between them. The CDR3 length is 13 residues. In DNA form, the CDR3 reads TGTGCCAGCAGCCCGGCGGCAGGCGGGGAGCTGTTTTTT. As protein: CASSPAAGGELFF. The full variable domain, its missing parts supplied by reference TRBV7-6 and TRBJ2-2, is GAGVSQSPRYKVTKRGQDVALRCDPISGHVSLYWYRQALGQGPEFLTYFNYEAQQDKSGLPNDRFSAERPEGSISTLTIQRTEQRDSAMYRCASSPAAGGELFFGEGSRLTVL.

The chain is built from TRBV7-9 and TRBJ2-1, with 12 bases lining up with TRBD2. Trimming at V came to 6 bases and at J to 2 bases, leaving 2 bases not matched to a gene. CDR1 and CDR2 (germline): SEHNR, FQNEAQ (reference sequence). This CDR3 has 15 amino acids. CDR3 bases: TGTGCCAGCAGGACTAGCGGGAGACCCTACAATGAGCAGTTCTTC. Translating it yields CASRTSGRPYNEQFF.

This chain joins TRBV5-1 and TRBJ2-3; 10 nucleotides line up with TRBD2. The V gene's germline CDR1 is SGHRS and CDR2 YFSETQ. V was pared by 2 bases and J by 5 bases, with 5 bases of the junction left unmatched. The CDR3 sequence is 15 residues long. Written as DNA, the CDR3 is TGCGCCAGCAGCTTTAGCGGGGGGTCCGAAGATACGCAGTATTTT. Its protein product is CASSFSGGSEDTQYF.

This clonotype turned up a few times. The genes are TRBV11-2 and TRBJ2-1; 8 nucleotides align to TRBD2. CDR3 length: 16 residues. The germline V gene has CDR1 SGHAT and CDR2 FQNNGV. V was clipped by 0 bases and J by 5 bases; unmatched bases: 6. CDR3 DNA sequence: TGTGCCAGCAGCTTAGATCAACTAGCGGTTCACAATGAGCAGTTCTTC. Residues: CASSLDQLAVHNEQFF.

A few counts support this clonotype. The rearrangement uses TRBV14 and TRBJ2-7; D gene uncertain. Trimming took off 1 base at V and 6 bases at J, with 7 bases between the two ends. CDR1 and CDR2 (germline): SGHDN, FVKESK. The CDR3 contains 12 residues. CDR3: CASSQAWFEQYF. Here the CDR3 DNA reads TGTGCCAGCAGCCAAGCATGGTTCGAGCAGTACTTC.

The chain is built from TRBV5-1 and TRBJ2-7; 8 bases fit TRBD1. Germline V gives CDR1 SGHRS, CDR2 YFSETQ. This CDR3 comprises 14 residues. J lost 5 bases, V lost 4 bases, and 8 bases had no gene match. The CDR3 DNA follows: TGCGCCAGCAGCCGCTCAGGGGGCCGCGACGAGCAGTACTTC. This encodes CASSRSGGRDEQYF.

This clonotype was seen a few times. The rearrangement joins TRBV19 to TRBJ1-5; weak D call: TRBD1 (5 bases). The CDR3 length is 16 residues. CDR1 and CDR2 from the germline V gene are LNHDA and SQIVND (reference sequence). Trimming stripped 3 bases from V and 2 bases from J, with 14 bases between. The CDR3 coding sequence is TGTGCCAGTAGTATGAGGGGACGGGGACGCAATCAGCCCCAGCATTTT. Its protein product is CASSMRGRGRNQPQHF.

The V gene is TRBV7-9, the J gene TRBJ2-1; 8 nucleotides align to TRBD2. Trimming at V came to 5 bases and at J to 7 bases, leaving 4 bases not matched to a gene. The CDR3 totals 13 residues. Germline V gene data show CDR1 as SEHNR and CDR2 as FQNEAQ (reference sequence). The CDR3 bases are TGTGCCAGCAGCCCCAGCGGGAGAAATGAGCAGTTCTTC. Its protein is CASSPSGRNEQFF.

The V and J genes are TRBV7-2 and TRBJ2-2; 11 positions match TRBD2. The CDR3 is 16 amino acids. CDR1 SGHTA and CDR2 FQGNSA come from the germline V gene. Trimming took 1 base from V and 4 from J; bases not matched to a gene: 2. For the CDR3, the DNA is TGTGCCAGCAGCTTAGTAGCGGGGGGGCTCACCGGGGAGCTGTTTTTT. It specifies CASSLVAGGLTGELFF.